This T cell receptor beta chain was recovered during a study of T cell responses to AZD1222 COVID-19 vaccine. Using immunoSEQ multiplex PCR, the repertoire was profiled, and TCRdb retains in-frame clones only, with some absent. The table shows about 110,000 clones, with 70% to 90% occurring only once. The CDR3 is 15 amino acids. Deletions cut 5 bases from V and 0 bases from J, with 10 bases between. The germline V gene has CDR1 SEHNR and CDR2 FQNEAQ (reference sequence). This specimen consisted of peripheral blood, obtained on day 0 of AZD1222 vaccination. The TCR was taken from an adult in good health. The chain joins TRBV7-9 to TRBJ1-4, with unresolved D. In nucleotides, the CDR3 is TGTGCCAGCAGCCCGGGCGGGGCAACTAATGAAAAACTGTTTTTT. Protein: CASSPGGATNEKLFF.